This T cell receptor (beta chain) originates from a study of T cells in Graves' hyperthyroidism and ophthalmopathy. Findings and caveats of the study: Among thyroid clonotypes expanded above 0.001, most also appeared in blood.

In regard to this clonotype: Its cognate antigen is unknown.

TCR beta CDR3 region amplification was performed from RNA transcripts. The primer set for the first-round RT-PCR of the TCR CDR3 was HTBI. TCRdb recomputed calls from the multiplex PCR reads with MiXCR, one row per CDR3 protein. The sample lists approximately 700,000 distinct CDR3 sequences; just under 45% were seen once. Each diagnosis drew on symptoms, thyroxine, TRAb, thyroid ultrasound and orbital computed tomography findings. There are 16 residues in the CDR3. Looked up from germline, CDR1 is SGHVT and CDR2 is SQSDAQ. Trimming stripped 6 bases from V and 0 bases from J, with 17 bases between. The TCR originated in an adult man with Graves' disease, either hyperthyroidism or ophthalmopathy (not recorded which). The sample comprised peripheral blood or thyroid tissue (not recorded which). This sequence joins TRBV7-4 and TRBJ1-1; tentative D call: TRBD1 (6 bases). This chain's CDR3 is CASRPKTGTLNTEAFF. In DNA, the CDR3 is TGTGCCAGCAGACCCAAAACCGGGACACTGAACACTGAAGCTTTCTTT.